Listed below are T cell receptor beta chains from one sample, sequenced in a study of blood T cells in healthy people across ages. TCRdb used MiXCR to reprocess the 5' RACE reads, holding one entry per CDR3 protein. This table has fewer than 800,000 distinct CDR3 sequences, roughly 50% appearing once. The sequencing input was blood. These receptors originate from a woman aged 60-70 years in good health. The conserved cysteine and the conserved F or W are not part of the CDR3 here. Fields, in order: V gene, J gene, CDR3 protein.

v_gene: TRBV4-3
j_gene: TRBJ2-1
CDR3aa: ASSQDIRASGSHEQF

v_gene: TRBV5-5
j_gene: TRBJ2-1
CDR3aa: ASSGAPGQGEQF

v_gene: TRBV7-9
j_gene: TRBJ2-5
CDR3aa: ASSVWRGDETQY

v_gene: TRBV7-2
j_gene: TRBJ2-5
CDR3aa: ASSLQNRGRVDEQY

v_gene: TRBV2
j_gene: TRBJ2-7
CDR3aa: ASSDHRDHEQY

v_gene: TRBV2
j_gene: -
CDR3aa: ASSMGVHEQY

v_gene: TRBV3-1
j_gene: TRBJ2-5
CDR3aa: ASSQVLDRQETQY

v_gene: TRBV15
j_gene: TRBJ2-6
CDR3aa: ATSRDGTSSGANVLT

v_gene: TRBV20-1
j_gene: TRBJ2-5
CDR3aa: SARDGTSGRPEQY

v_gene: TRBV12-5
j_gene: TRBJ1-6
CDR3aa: ASGLRSTPGRQSSYNSPLH

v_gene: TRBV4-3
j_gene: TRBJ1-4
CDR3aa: ASSHYRQTSEKLF

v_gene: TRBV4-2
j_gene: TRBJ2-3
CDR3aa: ASSQWTSGNTDTQY

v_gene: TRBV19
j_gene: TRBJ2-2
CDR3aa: ASSMTVNTGELF

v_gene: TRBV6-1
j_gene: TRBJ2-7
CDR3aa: ASTNGYYEQY

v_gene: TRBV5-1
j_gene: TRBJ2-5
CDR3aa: ASSVGQGAEETQY

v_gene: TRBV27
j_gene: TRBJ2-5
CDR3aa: ASSPSPPTPQY

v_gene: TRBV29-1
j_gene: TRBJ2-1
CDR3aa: TGPAYNEQF

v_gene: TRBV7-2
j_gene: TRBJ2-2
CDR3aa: ASSLSSEKDGELF